This T cell receptor beta chain was obtained from a study of shared clonotypes between healthy human individuals. Original analysis: ImmunoSEQ supplied junction-only sequences lacking quality scores, so filtering was different. Sequenced by immunoSEQ multiplex PCR; TCRdb stores in-frame clones only, minus some. From that table come the V and J calls and clone size; the DNA was used to work out D and trimming. The table includes 2.3 million or so clones, roughly 93% detected once. Germline CDR1 and CDR2: KGHSH and LQKENI. The CDR3 runs 14 residues. Germline trimming cut 3 bases from V and 8 bases from J; bases unmatched to any gene: 6.

The V gene is TRBV18, the J gene TRBJ1-1, with 10 nucleotides matching TRBD1. The source is a young man in good health. Some clones in this sample may be carry-over from other donors' samples. Sequencing was performed on naive CD4+ T cells from PBMCs. The sample's subset: CD45RA+ positively selected. DNA of the CDR3: TGTGCCAGCTCACCCCTCGGACAGGGGGTGGAAGCTTTCTTT. Translating gives CASSPLGQGVEAFF. Variable domain in full (rest from reference TRBV18 and TRBJ1-1): NAGVMQNPRHLVRRRGQEARLRCSPMKGHSHVYWYRQLPEEGLKFMVYLQKENIIDESGMPKERFSAEFPKEGPSILRIQQVVRGDSAAYFCASSPLGQGVEAFFGQGTRLTVV.